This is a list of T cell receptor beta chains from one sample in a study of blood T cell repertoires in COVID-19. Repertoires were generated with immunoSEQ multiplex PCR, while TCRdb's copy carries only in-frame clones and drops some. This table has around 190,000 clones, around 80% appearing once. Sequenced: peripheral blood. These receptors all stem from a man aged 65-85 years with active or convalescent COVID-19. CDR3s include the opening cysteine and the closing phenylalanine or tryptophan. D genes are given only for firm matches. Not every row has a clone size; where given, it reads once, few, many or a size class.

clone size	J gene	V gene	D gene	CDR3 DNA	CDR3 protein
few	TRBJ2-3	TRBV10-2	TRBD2	TGCGCCAGCAGTGAGTCGTTTAGGACTAGCGGGATCACAGATACGCAGTATTTT	CASSESFRTSGITDTQYF
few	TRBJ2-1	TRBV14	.	TGTGCCAGCAGCCAAGACCAAAGCGGTCCTAGAGAGCAGTTCTTC	CASSQDQSGPREQFF
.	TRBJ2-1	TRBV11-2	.	TGTGCCAGCAGCTTCAGAGAGGAGAATGAGCAGTTCTTC	CASSFREENEQFF
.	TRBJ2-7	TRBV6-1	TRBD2	TGTGCCAGCAGTGAAGTAGCGGGGGGGTACGAGCAGTACTTC	CASSEVAGGYEQYF
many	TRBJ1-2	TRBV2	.	TGTGCCAGCAGCCCCCAGGGTAGTGTCTATGGCTACACCTTC	CASSPQGSVYGYTF
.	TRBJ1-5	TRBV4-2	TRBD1	TGTGCCAGCAGCCCCATCGACAGGGGCAATCAGCCCCAGCATTTT	CASSPIDRGNQPQHF
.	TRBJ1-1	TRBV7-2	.	TGTGCCAGCAGCTCCTCCCCCGGACGGACAAGGAACACTGAAGCTTTCTTT	CASSSSPGRTRNTEAFF
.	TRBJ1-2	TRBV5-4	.	TGTGCCAGCAGCTTTTCGGAGGGATCCTATGGCTACACCTTC	CASSFSEGSYGYTF
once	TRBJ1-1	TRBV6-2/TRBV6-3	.	TGTGCCAGCAGTTACTCGGAGTGGACTGAAGCTTTCTTT	CASSYSEWTEAFF
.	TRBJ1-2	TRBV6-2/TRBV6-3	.	TGTGCCAGCAGTTACTCGTCCAGGGCTGGGGGCTACACCTTC	CASSYSSRAGGYTF
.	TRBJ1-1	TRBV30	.	TGTGCCTGGAACAGGGTCGTGAACACTGAAGCTTTCTTT	CAWNRVVNTEAFF
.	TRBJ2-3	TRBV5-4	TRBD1	TGTGCCAGCAGCCGCGACAGACAGGGAACAGATACGCAGTATTTT	CASSRDRQGTDTQYF
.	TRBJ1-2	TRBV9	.	TGTGCCAGCAGCGATAGCGGGGGAGACAGAGCTAACTATGGCTACACCTTC	CASSDSGGDRANYGYTF
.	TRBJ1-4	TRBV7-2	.	TGTGCCAGCAAACTGGGAGCCACTAATGAAAAACTGTTTTTT	CASKLGATNEKLFF
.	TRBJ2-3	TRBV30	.	TGTGCCTGGAGTCGGGTAAGCACAGATACGCAGTATTTT	CAWSRVSTDTQYF
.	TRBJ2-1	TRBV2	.	TGTGCCAGCAGTGAACGCTATGCAGGGTACAATGAGCAGTTCTTC	CASSERYAGYNEQFF
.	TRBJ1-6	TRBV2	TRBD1	TGTGCCAGCAGAAGGGACAGCAAGAATTCACCCCTCCACTTT	CASRRDSKNSPLHF
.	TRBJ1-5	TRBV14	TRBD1	TGTGCCAGCAGCCCCCGGACAGGTTGGGTCCAGCCCCAGCATTTT	CASSPRTGWVQPQHF
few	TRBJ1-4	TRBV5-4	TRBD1	TGTGCCAGCAGCTTGACAGGGGGGGCTAATGAAAAACTGTTTTTT	CASSLTGGANEKLFF
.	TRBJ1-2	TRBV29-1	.	TGCAGCGTTGATCCAGGGCGGGGGAGCTATGGCTACACCTTC	CSVDPGRGSYGYTF
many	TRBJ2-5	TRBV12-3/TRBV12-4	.	TGTGCCAGCAGCCAACTCGGGGAAGAGACCCAGTACTTC	CASSQLGEETQYF
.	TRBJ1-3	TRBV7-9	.	TGTGCCAGCCACCTGACACCTGGAAACACCATATATTTT	CASHLTPGNTIYF
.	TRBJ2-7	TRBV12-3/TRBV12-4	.	TGTGCCAGCAGCCAATCGGGAGTGGGTCCGTACTTC	CASSQSGVGPYF
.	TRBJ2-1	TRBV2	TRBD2	TGTGCCAGCAGTGAATCCGGGACTAGGGTTGTCAATGAGCAGTTCTTC	CASSESGTRVVNEQFF
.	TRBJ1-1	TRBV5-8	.	TGTGCCAGCAGCACAGACAGTCTTCTGAACACTGAAGCTTTCTTT	CASSTDSLLNTEAFF
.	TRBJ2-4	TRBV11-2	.	TGTGCCAGCAGCTTAGTGTGGGGCGACAAAAACATTCAGTACTTC	CASSLVWGDKNIQYF
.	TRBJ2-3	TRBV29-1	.	TGCAGCGCGCTCCACGACCTGACTAGTGGCACAGATACGCAGTATTTT	CSALHDLTSGTDTQYF
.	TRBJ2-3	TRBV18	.	TGTGCCAGCTCACCGAGAGTGGGGGCTGTCACAGATACGCAGTATTTT	CASSPRVGAVTDTQYF
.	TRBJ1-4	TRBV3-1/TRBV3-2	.	TGTGCCAGCAGCCACCGCGGGGGGACTAATGAAAAACTGTTTTTT	CASSHRGGTNEKLFF
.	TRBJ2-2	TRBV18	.	TGTGCCAGCTCACCCCAACAGGTGGCGAACACCGGGGAGCTGTTTTTT	CASSPQQVANTGELFF
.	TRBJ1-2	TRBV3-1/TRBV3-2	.	TGTGCCAGCAGCCAAGCTCCCGGGCAGGGCTATGGCTACACCTTC	CASSQAPGQGYGYTF
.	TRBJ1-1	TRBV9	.	TGTGCCAGCAGCGAGGAAACAGGGAGGAACACTGAAGCTTTCTTT	CASSEETGRNTEAFF
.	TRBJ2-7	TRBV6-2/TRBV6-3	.	TGTGCCAGCAGTTACTGGGACAATCGTCGGGACGAGCAGTACTTC	CASSYWDNRRDEQYF
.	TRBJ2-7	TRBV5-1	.	TGCGCCAGCAGCTTGGACTTCTACGAGCAGTACTTC	CASSLDFYEQYF
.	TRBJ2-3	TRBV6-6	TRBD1	TGTGCCAGCAGTGAGCGGACAGGGTCCACAGATACGCAGTATTTT	CASSERTGSTDTQYF
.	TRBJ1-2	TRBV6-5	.	TGTGCCAGCAGTCCATCGGGGGTCACTATCTATGGCTACACCTTC	CASSPSGVTIYGYTF
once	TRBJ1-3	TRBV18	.	TGTGCCAGCTCACCTTACTCTGGAAACACCATATATTTT	CASSPYSGNTIYF